Sequencing of this TCR beta chain was carried out in a study of CD8 T cells in ankylosing spondylitis. Findings and limits, study-wide: Reported data indicate significant enrichment of disease-linked clones within matched ankylosing spondylitis synovial fluid. Blood of patients with ankylosing spondylitis appeared to be characterized by a TCR beta motif of eight highly homologous variants. Researchers report that disease-linked clones proved CD8+ and relatively rare in peripheral blood.

TCRdb re-called the 5' RACE reads through MiXCR, storing one row per CDR3 protein. The repertoire has some 16,000 distinct CDR3 sequences, roughly 8% of them found once; the top ten carry approximately 33%. V was clipped by 1 base and J by 0 bases, with 10 bases between them. The CDR3 has 16 residues. Germline V gene sequence: CDR1 SGHKS, CDR2 YYEKEE (reference sequence). This clonotype was detected a few times. Its target is not known. This clonotype was sampled from a male donor with ankylosing spondylitis or in good health (not recorded which). Sequenced sample: blood. This chain connects TRBV5-5 to TRBJ2-2; unclear D gene. Here the CDR3 DNA reads TGTGCCAGCAGCTTGTTCTGGAGACCGAACACCGGGGAGCTGTTTTTT. Its protein product is CASSLFWRPNTGELFF. Based on the CDR3 plus reference TRBV5-5 and TRBJ2-2, the full variable domain is DAGVTQSPTHLIKTRGQQVTLRCSPISGHKSVSWYQQVLGQGPQFIFQYYEKEERGRGNFPDRFSARQFPNYSSELNVNALLLGDSALYLCASSLFWRPNTGELFFGEGSRLTVL.